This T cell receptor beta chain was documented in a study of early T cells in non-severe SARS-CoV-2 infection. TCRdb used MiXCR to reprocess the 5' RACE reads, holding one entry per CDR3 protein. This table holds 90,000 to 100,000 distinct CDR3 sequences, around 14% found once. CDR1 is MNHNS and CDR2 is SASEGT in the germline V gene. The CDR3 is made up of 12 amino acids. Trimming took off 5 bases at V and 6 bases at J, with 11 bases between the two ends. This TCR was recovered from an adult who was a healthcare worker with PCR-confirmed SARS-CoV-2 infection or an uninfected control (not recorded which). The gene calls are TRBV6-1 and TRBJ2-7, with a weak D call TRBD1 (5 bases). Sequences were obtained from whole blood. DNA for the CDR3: TGTGCCAGCAGTTATACTCAGGGCGAGCAGTACTTC. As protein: CASSYTQGEQYF.